This T cell receptor beta chain was obtained from a study of shared T cell receptors in the human thymus. Germline loops: CDR1 GTSNPN, CDR2 SVGIG (reference sequence). The CDR3 loop spans 16 amino acids. The V and J ends lost 4 bases and 0 bases, in that order; junction bases with no gene match: 12. Method: immunoSEQ multiplex PCR; TCRdb's copy keeps in-frame clones and lacks some. The sample includes under 700,000 clones, approximately 80% of them seen just once. These sequences were also reported in another study, on human thymus T cells. That study reports: Infants, healthy and Finnish, who were having corrective surgery for congenital heart defects served as donors. Thymic samples were excised during corrective heart operations. Biased V and J segment usage appeared in thymus and peripheral blood.

Specimen: thymocytes. The rearrangement uses TRBV30 and TRBJ2-7, with 7 bases fitting TRBD2. This clonotype originated in a boy younger than two with a congenital heart defect. The CDR3 coding sequence is TGTGCCTGGACCACCGGTAGGGGAGGGACCTCCTACGAGCAGTACTTC. This gives the protein CAWTTGRGGTSYEQYF.